Following are 23 T cell receptor beta chains from one sample sequenced in a study of blood T cell repertoires in COVID-19. TCRdb keeps only in-frame clones here, not all; method: immunoSEQ multiplex PCR. The top ten clones hold roughly 15% of a sample with around 97,000 clones, approximately 87% of them seen once. What was sequenced was peripheral blood. These receptors were obtained from a human donor in a cohort sampled during active COVID-19.

A few counts support this clone. The rearrangement uses TRBV13 and TRBJ2-7; D gene ambiguous. This CDR3 contains 14 residues. Germline CDR1 is PRHDT and CDR2 is FYEKMQ (reference sequence). V lost 5 bases, J lost 0 bases, and 11 bases lay in between. In DNA form, the CDR3 reads TGTGCCAGCAGCCTCGCCGAGAGCTCCTACGAGCAGTACTTC. As protein: CASSLAESSYEQYF.

This rearrangement joins TRBV6-1 to TRBJ2-1, with 8 bases lining up with TRBD1. The junction had 21 bases not matched to a gene; V was cut back by 4 bases and J by 4 bases. Germline lookup yields CDR1 MNHNS and CDR2 SASEGT. CDR3 size: 20 residues. The CDR3 nucleotides read TGTGCCAGCAGTGTGACAGGGGCAAGACTCCTTAATGTGCTGTACAATGAGCAGTTCTTC. It codes for CASSVTGARLLNVLYNEQFF.

Details on this clone: This CDR3 is also generated by other DNA sequences in the sample. V and J are TRBV7-3 and TRBJ2-1; a possible D gene is TRBD2 (6 bases). Per the germline V gene, CDR1 is SGHTA and CDR2 is FQGTGA. CDR3 length equals 14 residues. Deletions cut 5 bases from V and 1 base from J, with 9 bases between. CDR3 sequence (DNA): TGTGCCAGCAGCCTTAGCGGATCCTACAATGAGCAGTTCTTC. Translation gives CASSLSGSYNEQFF. The full variable domain, with the rest looked up from reference TRBV7-3 and TRBJ2-1, is GAGVSQTPSNKVTEKGKYVELRCDPISGHTALYWYRQSLGQGPEFLIYFQGTGAADDSGLPNDRFFAVRPEGSVSTLKIQRTERGDSAVYLCASSLSGSYNEQFFGPGTRLTVL.

This clone has only one observation. The rearrangement joins TRBV27 to TRBJ1-5; D gene ambiguous. V lost 5 bases and J lost 7, with 18 bases in between. This CDR3 has 15 residues. The germline CDR1 and CDR2 sequences are MNHEY and SMNVEV (reference sequence). DNA of the CDR3: TGTGCCAGCAGTCTGAGGGCCCCGCTAGGCCAGCCCCAGCATTTT. This gives the protein CASSLRAPLGQPQHF.

The rearrangement uses TRBV2 and TRBJ1-2; D is uncertain. From germline, CDR1 is SNHLY and CDR2 FYNNEI. The CDR3 consists of 13 residues. V lost 4 bases, J lost 3 bases, and 9 bases lay in between. The CDR3 DNA reads TGTGCCAGCAGTGGAGGGCGCGACTATGGCTACACCTTC. Its translation is CASSGGRDYGYTF. The whole variable domain, filled in from reference TRBV2 and TRBJ1-2, reads EPEVTQTPSHQVTQMGQEVILRCVPISNHLYFYWYRQILGQKVEFLVSFYNNEISEKSEIFDDQFSVERPDGSNFTLKIRSTKLEDSAMYFCASSGGRDYGYTFGSGTRLTVV.

The chain is built from TRBV4-1 and TRBJ2-5; D remains unclear. CDR3 length: 14 amino acids. Between the trimmed V and J ends, which lost 8 bases and 1 base, there was a span of 14 bases. Per germline, CDR1 MGHRA and CDR2 YSYEKL. CDR3 sequence reads: CASSSGPVQETQYF. CDR3 coding DNA: TGCGCCAGCTCTTCTGGTCCAGTCCAAGAGACCCAGTACTTC.

This clone has only a few counts. Here the CDR3 reads CASSPSGTGLGQGYGYTF. CDR3 nucleotide sequence: TGTGCCAGCAGTCCTTCCGGGACAGGCCTAGGTCAGGGCTATGGCTACACCTTC. This rearrangement joins TRBV7-9 to TRBJ1-2, with 8 bases aligning to TRBD1. The CDR3 has 18 amino acids. The junction had 19 bases not matched to a gene; V was cut back by 6 bases and J by 4 bases. CDR1 is SEHNR, CDR2 FQNEAQ, per germline (reference sequence).

The V and J genes are TRBV7-3 and TRBJ2-3, with no clear D. This CDR3 region has 13 residues. V shed 5 bases and J shed 1 base, with 7 bases lying between them. CDR1 and CDR2 from the germline V gene are SGHTA and FQGTGA. CDR3 protein: CASSALGTDTQYF. In DNA form, the CDR3 reads TGTGCCAGCAGCGCGTTGGGCACAGATACGCAGTATTTT. Full variable domain (remainder filled in from reference TRBV7-3 and TRBJ2-3): GAGVSQTPSNKVTEKGKYVELRCDPISGHTALYWYRQSLGQGPEFLIYFQGTGAADDSGLPNDRFFAVRPEGSVSTLKIQRTERGDSAVYLCASSALGTDTQYFGPGTRLTVL.

The table lists this clone with a count of one. The chain recombines TRBV2 with TRBJ2-7; a possible D gene is TRBD1 (6 bases). CDR3 size: 13 residues. Germline V CDR1 and CDR2: SNHLY, FYNNEI. Trimming pared 10 bases from V and 5 bases from J, leaving 18 bases between. For the CDR3, the DNA is TGTGCCAAAGGACAGTCCTCCGGGGACGAGCAGTACTTC. It codes for CAKGQSSGDEQYF.

The genes are TRBV4-1 and TRBJ2-7; TRBD2 aligns across 8 bases. Germline lookup yields CDR1 MGHRA and CDR2 YSYEKL. V lost 0 bases to trimming and J lost 4 bases; unmatched junction nucleotides: 11. CDR3 length equals 17 residues. The CDR3 loop reads CASSQDHAGGAVYEQYF. The CDR3 bases are TGCGCCAGCAGCCAAGATCACGCGGGGGGTGCCGTTTACGAGCAGTACTTC.

This chain connects TRBV6-6 to TRBJ2-7; 7 nucleotides match TRBD1. The CDR3 runs 14 residues. CDR1 and CDR2 (germline): MNHNY, SVGAGI (reference sequence). J was trimmed by 4 bases and V by 2 bases; bases with no gene match: 5. This chain's CDR3 is CASSYPPGGYEQYF. In DNA form, the CDR3 reads TGTGCCAGCAGTTACCCCCCAGGGGGTTACGAGCAGTACTTC.

The chain combines TRBV30 with TRBJ2-5; D unresolved. Germline V gene data show CDR1 as GTSNPN and CDR2 as SVGIG (reference sequence). Trimming left V 3 bases short and J 6 bases short, with 23 bases between. The CDR3 runs to 16 residues. The CDR3 loop reads CAWSLPGSHSIKTQYF. The CDR3 nucleotides read TGTGCCTGGAGCCTCCCAGGATCCCATTCGATAAAGACCCAGTACTTC.

V is TRBV9 and J is TRBJ1-1; 9 nucleotides match TRBD1. Trimming took 2 bases from V and 4 from J; bases not matched to a gene: 6. In germline, CDR1 is SGDLS, CDR2 YYNGEE. There are 15 residues in the CDR3. CDR3 protein: CASSVAGQGTTEAFF. The CDR3 region has the DNA TGTGCCAGCAGCGTCGCGGGACAGGGTACCACTGAAGCTTTCTTT.

The chain employs TRBV6-4 and TRBJ2-3; maybe TRBD1 (5 bases). Germline CDR1 MRHNA, CDR2 SNTAGT. Trimming took off 4 bases at V and 1 base at J, with 9 bases between the two ends. The CDR3 has 14 residues. The CDR3 here is CASSAQQGTDTQYF. The DNA for the CDR3 is TGTGCCAGCAGTGCCCAACAGGGCACAGATACGCAGTATTTT.

The rearrangement links TRBV13 to TRBJ2-1; perhaps TRBD2 as D (5 bases). Trimming removed 5 bases from V and 6 bases from J, with 11 bases in between. This CDR3 has 13 amino acids. Per the germline V gene, CDR1 is PRHDT and CDR2 is FYEKMQ (reference sequence). The CDR3 reads CASSPKEVNEQFF. In DNA, the CDR3 is TGTGCCAGCAGCCCCAAGGAGGTCAATGAGCAGTTCTTC.

The V call is TRBV19, the J call TRBJ1-1; D possibly corresponds to TRBD1 (6 bases). Germline-derived CDR1 and CDR2 are LNHDA and SQIVND (reference sequence). V gave up 5 bases and J gave up 5 bases, with 12 bases separating them. The CDR3 extends over 13 amino acids. The CDR3 here is CASSVGTITEAFF. CDR3 DNA: TGTGCCAGTAGTGTTGGGACAATAACTGAAGCTTTCTTT.

The chain joins TRBV25-1 to TRBJ1-2, with TRBD1 as a possible D gene (5 bases). V was shortened by 6 bases and J by 1 base, with 21 bases between the two germline ends. CDR3 length: 17 residues. CDR1 and CDR2 from the germline V gene are MGHDK and SYGVNS. In nucleotides, the CDR3 is TGTGCCAGCAGCTCCAGGGACTGGGAATCGCTTAACTATGGCTACACCTTC. Translating gives CASSSRDWESLNYGYTF.

Notes on this clone: In the same sample, other DNA sequences code for this CDR3. The J gene is TRBJ2-7, the V gene TRBV18; a weak D match, TRBD1 (5 bases). Deletions cut 3 bases from V and 3 bases from J, with 6 bases between. This CDR3 spans 12 amino acids. Germline V CDR1 and CDR2: KGHSH, LQKENI. This chain's CDR3 is CASSPTGYEQYF. The CDR3 region has the DNA TGTGCCAGCTCACCTACAGGCTACGAGCAGTACTTC.

The V and J genes are TRBV6-5 and TRBJ2-5, with D perhaps matching TRBD2 (5 bases). The CDR3 loop spans 16 amino acids. Trimming cost V 0 bases and J 5 bases, with 16 bases left between them. CDR1 and CDR2 (germline): MNHEY, SVGAGI. As DNA, the CDR3 is TGTGCCAGCAGTTACTCGATATCGGGGTATGGTGAGACCCAGTACTTC. Protein: CASSYSISGYGETQYF.

V and J are TRBV10-1 and TRBJ2-1; D might be TRBD2 (5 bases). Trimming stripped 1 base from V and 9 bases from J, with 13 bases between. This CDR3 is 14 amino acids long. Germline values: CDR1 WNHNN, CDR2 SYGVQD (reference sequence). The CDR3 bases are TGCGCCAGCAGTGAGTTCCGAGGGCCCGCTGAGCAGTTCTTC. It encodes CASSEFRGPAEQFF.

The sample holds one count of this clone. The chain carries TRBV4-3 and TRBJ2-2; 9 bases agree with TRBD1. The V gene's germline CDR1 is LGHNA and CDR2 YSLEER. The CDR3 sequence is 15 residues long. J gave up 5 bases and V 4 bases, and 5 bases lay outside the gene matches. CDR3 amino acids: CASSPWTGVTGELFF. The CDR3 DNA sequence: TGCGCCAGCAGCCCTTGGACAGGGGTAACCGGGGAGCTGTTTTTT.

This clone was recorded only once. V and J are TRBV15 and TRBJ1-4, with 9 bases identical to TRBD1. Losses at the gene ends were 3 bases for V and 6 bases for J; bases not matched to a gene: 11. This CDR3 is built from 17 residues. CDR1 is LNHNV, CDR2 YYDKDF, per germline (reference sequence). CDR3 loop: CATSRDPQGALYEKLFF. For the CDR3, the DNA is TGTGCCACCAGCAGGGATCCACAGGGGGCCTTATATGAAAAACTGTTTTTT.

The chain recombines TRBV7-8 with TRBJ2-2; TRBD1 agrees at 7 bases. The V gene end was trimmed by 3 bases and the J gene end by 1 base; junction bases not matched to a gene: 2. This CDR3 has 15 amino acids. Germline V gene sequence: CDR1 SGHVS, CDR2 FQNEAQ. For the CDR3, the DNA is TGTGCCAGCAGCTTTCGGACAGGGAACACCGGGGAGCTGTTTTTT. Encoded protein: CASSFRTGNTGELFF.